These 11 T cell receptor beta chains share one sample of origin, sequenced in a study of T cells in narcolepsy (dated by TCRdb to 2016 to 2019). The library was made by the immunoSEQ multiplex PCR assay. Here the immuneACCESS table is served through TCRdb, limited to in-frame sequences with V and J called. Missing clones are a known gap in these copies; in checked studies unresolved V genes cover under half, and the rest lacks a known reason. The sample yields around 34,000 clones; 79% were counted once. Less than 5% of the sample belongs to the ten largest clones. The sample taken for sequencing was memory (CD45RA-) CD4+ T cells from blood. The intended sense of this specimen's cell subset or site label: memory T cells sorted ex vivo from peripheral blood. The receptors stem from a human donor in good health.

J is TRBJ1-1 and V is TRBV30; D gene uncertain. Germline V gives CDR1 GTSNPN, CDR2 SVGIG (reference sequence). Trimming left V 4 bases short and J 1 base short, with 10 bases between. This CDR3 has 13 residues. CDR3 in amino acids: CAWNLLPNTEAFF. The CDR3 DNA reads TGTGCCTGGAACCTCCTGCCGAACACTGAAGCTTTCTTT.

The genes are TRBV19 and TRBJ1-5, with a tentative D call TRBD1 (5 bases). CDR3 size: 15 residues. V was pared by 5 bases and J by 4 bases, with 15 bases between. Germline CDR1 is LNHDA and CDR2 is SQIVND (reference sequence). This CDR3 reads CASSRQQEGNQPQHF. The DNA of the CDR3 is TGTGCCAGTAGTCGACAACAGGAAGGGAATCAGCCCCAGCATTTT.

CDR3 in amino acids: CASSLGAEYNSPLHF. In DNA, the CDR3 is TGTGCCAGCAGCTTAGGGGCAGAATATAATTCACCCCTCCACTTT. The J gene is TRBJ1-6, the V gene TRBV7-9; D is ambiguous. The CDR3 loop spans 15 amino acids. Germline V gene lookup returns CDR1 SEHNR and CDR2 FQNEAQ (reference sequence). Trimming cost V 1 base and J 4 bases, with 8 bases left between them. The full variable domain, in which reference TRBV7-9 and TRBJ1-6 provide the parts outside the CDR3, is DTGVSQNPRHKITKRGQNVTFRCDPISEHNRLYWYRQTLGQGPEFLTYFQNEAQLEKSRLLSDRFSAERPKGSFSTLEIQRTEQGDSAMYLCASSLGAEYNSPLHFGNGTRLTVT.

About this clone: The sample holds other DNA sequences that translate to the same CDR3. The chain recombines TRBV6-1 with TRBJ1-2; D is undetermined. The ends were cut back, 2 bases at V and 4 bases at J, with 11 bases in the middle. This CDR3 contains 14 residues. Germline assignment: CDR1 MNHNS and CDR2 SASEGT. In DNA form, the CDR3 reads TGTGCCAGCAGTGAAACATCAATTTCCTATGGCTACACCTTC. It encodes CASSETSISYGYTF.

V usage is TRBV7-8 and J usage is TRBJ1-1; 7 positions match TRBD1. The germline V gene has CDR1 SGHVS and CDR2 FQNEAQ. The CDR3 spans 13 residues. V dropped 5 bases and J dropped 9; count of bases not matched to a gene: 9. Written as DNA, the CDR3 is TGTGCCAGCAGCCCGGGGACAGTTGAGAAAGCTTTCTTT. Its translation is CASSPGTVEKAFF. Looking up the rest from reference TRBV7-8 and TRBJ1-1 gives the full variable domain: GAGVSQSPRYKVAKRGQDVALRCDPISGHVSLFWYQQALGQGPEFLTYFQNEAQLDKSGLPSDRFFAERPEGSVSTLKIQRTQQEDSAVYLCASSPGTVEKAFFGQGTRLTVV.

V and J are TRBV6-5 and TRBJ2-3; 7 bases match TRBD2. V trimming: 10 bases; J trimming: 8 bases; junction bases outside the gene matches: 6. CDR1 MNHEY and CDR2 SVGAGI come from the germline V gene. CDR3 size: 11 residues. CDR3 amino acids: CATRLAGTQYF. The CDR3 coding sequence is TGTGCCACCCGACTAGCTGGTACGCAGTATTTT.

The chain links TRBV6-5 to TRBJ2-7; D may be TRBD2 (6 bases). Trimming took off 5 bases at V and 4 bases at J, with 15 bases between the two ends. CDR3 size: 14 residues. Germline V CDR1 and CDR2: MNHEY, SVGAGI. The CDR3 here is CASSETGTEYEQYF. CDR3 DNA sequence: TGTGCCAGCAGTGAAACCGGGACTGAGTACGAGCAGTACTTC.

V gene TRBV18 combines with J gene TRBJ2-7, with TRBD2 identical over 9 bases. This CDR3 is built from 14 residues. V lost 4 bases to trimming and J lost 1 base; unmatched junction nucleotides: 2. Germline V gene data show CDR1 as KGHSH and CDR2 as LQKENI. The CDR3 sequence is CASSRTSESYEQYF. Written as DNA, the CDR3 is TGTGCCAGCTCACGGACTAGCGAGTCCTACGAGCAGTACTTC.

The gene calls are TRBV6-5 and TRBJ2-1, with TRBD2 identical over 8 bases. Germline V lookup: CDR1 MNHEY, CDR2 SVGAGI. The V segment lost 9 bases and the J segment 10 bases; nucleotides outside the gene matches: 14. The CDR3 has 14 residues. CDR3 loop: CASNLAGAISEQFF. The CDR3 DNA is TGTGCCAGTAATCTAGCGGGCGCAATTAGCGAGCAGTTCTTC.

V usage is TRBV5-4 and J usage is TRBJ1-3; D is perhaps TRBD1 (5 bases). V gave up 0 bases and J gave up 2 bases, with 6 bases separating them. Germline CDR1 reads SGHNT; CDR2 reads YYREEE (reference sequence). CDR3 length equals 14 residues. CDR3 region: CASSLGTPGNTIYF. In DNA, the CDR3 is TGTGCCAGCAGCTTGGGGACACCTGGAAACACCATATATTTT.

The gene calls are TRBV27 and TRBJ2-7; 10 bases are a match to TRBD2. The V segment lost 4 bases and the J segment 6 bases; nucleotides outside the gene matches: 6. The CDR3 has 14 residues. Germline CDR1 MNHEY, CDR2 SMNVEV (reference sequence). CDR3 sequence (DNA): TGTGCCAGCAGTTATACTAGCGGGATCTCCGAGCAGTACTTC. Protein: CASSYTSGISEQYF.